This T cell receptor (beta chain) was sequenced for a study of monozygotic twins with inflammatory bowel disease. This CDR3 has 14 residues. Per germline, CDR1 LGHNA and CDR2 YSLEER. About this clonotype itself: Its antigen is not known.

Per-sample cDNA came from eight separate reactions. Each of TCRalpha and TCRbeta cDNA went through two nested PCRs, lasting approximately 16 and 10 cycles. TCRdb re-called the 5' RACE reads and gives one entry per CDR3 protein, without DNA. There are about 330,000 distinct CDR3 sequences in the sample, with around 2% held by the top ten. Broader study findings: Inverse Simpson values showed less TCRbeta diversity in IBD patients than in their healthy co-twins.

Sequencing was performed on blood. The TCR was taken from a human donor with ulcerative colitis or Crohn's disease, or a healthy co-twin of an affected twin (not recorded which). V is TRBV4-3 and J is TRBJ2-2; TCRdb returns TRBD2, unconfirmable since there is no DNA. The CDR3 loop reads CASSLRGGVGELLF.